The source of this T cell receptor beta chain is a study of glioma-infiltrating T cells. Only a few counts were recorded for this clonotype. V was clipped by 0 bases and J by 10 bases; unmatched bases: 8. The germline gives CDR1 DFQATT, CDR2 SNEGSKA (reference sequence). The CDR3 is 15 residues long. The iRepertoire nested amplicon-rescue multiplex PCR amplified TCR alpha and beta CDR3s from RNA. Using its own MiXCR run on the multiplex PCR reads, TCRdb lists one record per CDR3 protein. The data show more than 110,000 distinct CDR3 sequences, approximately 39% seen once. This sequence joins TRBV20-1 and TRBJ2-1; 11 bases align to TRBD2. Sequenced material: glioma tissue, nonneoplastic brain tissue, or PBMCs (not recorded which). This sequence originates from a human donor with low-grade glioma or glioblastoma, undergoing nonglioma brain surgery, or in good health (not recorded which). The CDR3 region is CSARDLAGGPREQFF. As DNA, the CDR3 is TGCAGTGCTAGAGACTTAGCGGGAGGGCCGAGGGAGCAGTTCTTC.